Following are 27 T cell receptor beta chains from one sample sequenced in a study of T cells in Graves' hyperthyroidism and ophthalmopathy. Template material for amplifying TCR beta CDR3 regions consisted of RNA transcripts. The HTBI primer set served for first-round RT-PCR of the TCR CDR3. Each CDR3 protein gets one entry after TCRdb re-called the multiplex PCR reads with MiXCR. The sample has a few hundred thousand distinct CDR3 sequences; approximately 15% are singletons. What was sequenced was blood. The receptors stem from a woman under 40 with Graves' hyperthyroidism.

This clonotype was seen at least ten times. V usage is TRBV3-1 and J usage is TRBJ2-2; 10 bases fit TRBD2. The germline gives CDR1 LGHDT, CDR2 YNNKEL (reference sequence). The CDR3 covers 17 residues. Germline trimming cut 1 base from V and 7 bases from J; bases unmatched to any gene: 9. Here the CDR3 reads CASSQGQVLAGIGELFF. CDR3 nucleotide sequence: TGTGCCAGCAGCCAAGGTCAAGTACTAGCGGGAATCGGGGAGCTGTTTTTT. Variable domain in full (rest from reference TRBV3-1 and TRBJ2-2): DTAVSQTPKYLVTQMGNDKSIKCEQNLGHDTMYWYKQDSKKFLKIMFSYNNKELIINETVPNRFSPKSPDKAHLNLHINSLELGDSAVYFCASSQGQVLAGIGELFFGEGSRLTVL.

This clonotype was recorded at least ten times. This chain links TRBV2 with TRBJ2-3; 7 bases line up with TRBD2. The V and J ends lost 2 bases and 2 bases, in that order; junction bases with no gene match: 7. CDR1 is SNHLY and CDR2 is FYNNEI in the germline V gene. This CDR3 region has 16 residues. The CDR3 is CASSELGLQITDTQYF. The CDR3 DNA is TGTGCCAGCAGTGAACTGGGACTACAAATCACAGATACGCAGTATTTT.

This clonotype was counted at least ten times. V is TRBV18 and J is TRBJ2-1; D unresolved. The CDR3 runs to 12 residues. Germline loops: CDR1 KGHSH, CDR2 LQKENI. V was shortened by 1 base and J by 8 bases, with 6 bases between the two germline ends. CDR3 sequence (DNA): TGTGCCAGCTCACCACGAGTAGATGAGCAGTTCTTC. This sequence encodes CASSPRVDEQFF. Based on the CDR3 plus reference TRBV18 and TRBJ2-1, the full variable domain is NAGVMQNPRHLVRRRGQEARLRCSPMKGHSHVYWYRQLPEEGLKFMVYLQKENIIDESGMPKERFSAEFPKEGPSILRIQQVVRGDSAAYFCASSPRVDEQFFGPGTRLTVL.

In this sample, this clonotype turned up many times. The V call is TRBV10-1, the J call TRBJ1-1; D unresolved. V was pared by 3 bases and J by 2 bases, with 10 bases between. This CDR3 is 14 amino acids long. CDR1 is WNHNN and CDR2 is SYGVQD in the germline V gene (reference sequence). The CDR3: CASSEYSGNTEAFF. CDR3 nucleotides: TGCGCCAGCAGTGAATATTCAGGAAACACTGAAGCTTTCTTT.

This clonotype showed up many times. The chain recombines TRBV5-1 with TRBJ2-3; D may be TRBD2 (6 bases). Per germline, CDR1 SGHRS and CDR2 YFSETQ. The CDR3 is 15 amino acids. Deletions cut 0 bases from V and 0 bases from J, with 8 bases between. CDR3 amino acids: CASSLEGTSTDTQYF. The CDR3 region has the DNA TGCGCCAGCAGCTTGGAGGGGACTAGCACAGATACGCAGTATTTT.

There are many counts of this clonotype. The V and J genes are TRBV7-2 and TRBJ1-3, with 10 nucleotides matching TRBD1. Germline V gene sequence: CDR1 SGHTA, CDR2 FQGNSA. The CDR3 loop spans 16 amino acids. Unmatched junction bases numbered 13, after V lost 7 bases and J lost 7 bases. The CDR3 DNA sequence: TGTGCCAGCACCTCGGATATCGGGACAGGGGTCAACACCATATATTTT. Translation gives CASTSDIGTGVNTIYF.

Ten or more counts support this clonotype. This rearrangement joins TRBV6-2 or TRBV6-3 to TRBJ2-2; D may correspond to TRBD1 or TRBD2 (5 bases each). The CDR3 is 15 residues long. Trimming cost V 2 bases and J 6 bases, with 13 bases left between them. Germline lookup yields CDR1 MNHEY and CDR2 SVGEGT. As DNA, the CDR3 is TGTGCCAGCAGTTACGAGGGGAGAAGCGCCGGGGAGCTGTTTTTT. Translation gives CASSYEGRSAGELFF.

This clonotype has ten or more counts. J is TRBJ2-1 and V is TRBV9; D may be TRBD2 (5 bases). CDR1 is SGDLS and CDR2 is YYNGEE in the germline V gene. Trimming cost V 0 bases and J 7 bases, with 8 bases left between them. This CDR3 comprises 13 residues. The CDR3 region is CASSVESGNEQFF. In DNA form, the CDR3 reads TGTGCCAGCAGCGTAGAATCGGGGAATGAGCAGTTCTTC.

The chain joins TRBV30 to TRBJ2-5; 8 bases agree with TRBD1. The CDR3 sequence is 15 residues long. V gave up 3 bases and J gave up 2 bases; unmatched junction bases: 8. Germline assignment: CDR1 GTSNPN and CDR2 SVGIG (reference sequence). This chain's CDR3 is CAWSRGQGRQETQYF. CDR3 nucleotides: TGTGCCTGGAGCAGAGGACAGGGCCGGCAAGAGACCCAGTACTTC.

This clonotype was counted at least ten times. CDR3 amino acids: CSVEGEAVFSTDTQYF. The CDR3 nucleotides read TGCAGCGTTGAAGGAGAAGCGGTGTTTAGCACAGATACGCAGTATTTT. This rearrangement joins TRBV29-1 to TRBJ2-3; D might be TRBD2 (5 bases). The CDR3 has 16 residues. The germline V gene encodes CDR1 SQVTM and CDR2 ANQGSEA. V was clipped by 1 base and J by 0 bases, with 14 bases between them.

The rearrangement uses TRBV20-1 and TRBJ1-5, with a possible D match to TRBD1 (5 bases). CDR1 and CDR2 from the germline V gene are DFQATT and SNEGSKA (reference sequence). V shed 5 bases and J shed 6 bases, with 11 bases lying between them. This CDR3 contains 12 residues. The CDR3 nucleotides read TGCAGTGCTGCTCCAGGGAGTCAGCCCCAGCATTTT. Protein sequence: CSAAPGSQPQHF.

This chain uses TRBV5-1 with TRBJ2-7; TRBD2 aligns across 7 bases. Germline V gives CDR1 SGHRS, CDR2 YFSETQ. Trimming cost V 1 base and J 1 base; bases outside gene matches: 11. The CDR3 runs to 17 residues. In DNA, the CDR3 is TGCGCCAGCAGCTTGAGTTGGGGAACGGGAGGTTCCTACGAGCAGTACTTC. This encodes CASSLSWGTGGSYEQYF.

This clonotype was detected many times. The V and J genes are TRBV7-6 and TRBJ2-1, with 9 bases lining up with TRBD2. CDR1 is SGHVS and CDR2 is FNYEAQ in the germline V gene. This CDR3 has 16 amino acids. V lost 5 bases and J lost 8; bases outside the gene matches: 13. The CDR3 region is CASSPLLAGGQHEQFF. The CDR3 nucleotides are TGTGCCAGCAGCCCTCTTCTGGCGGGAGGGCAGCATGAGCAGTTCTTC. Complete variable domain (other parts from reference TRBV7-6 and TRBJ2-1): GAGVSQSPRYKVTKRGQDVALRCDPISGHVSLYWYRQALGQGPEFLTYFNYEAQQDKSGLPNDRFSAERPEGSISTLTIQRTEQRDSAMYRCASSPLLAGGQHEQFFGPGTRLTVL.

This clonotype was recorded a few times. V is TRBV7-2 and J is TRBJ2-3; no definite D call. CDR3 length: 15 amino acids. Per germline, CDR1 SGHTA and CDR2 FQGNSA. V shed 1 base and J shed 6 bases, with 14 bases lying between them. The CDR3 is CASSLGGRSWDTQYF. In nucleotides, the CDR3 is TGTGCCAGCAGCTTAGGAGGTCGGAGTTGGGATACGCAGTATTTT.

This clonotype was found many times. The chain recombines TRBV7-9 with TRBJ1-4, with 8 bases aligning to TRBD1. CDR1 and CDR2 from the germline V gene are SEHNR and FQNEAQ (reference sequence). The J segment lost 7 bases and the V segment lost 5 bases, leaving 3 bases of the junction unmatched. The CDR3 extends over 13 amino acids. The CDR3, as DNA: TGTGCCAGCAGCGGGACAGGCGTTGAAAAACTGTTTTTT. This encodes CASSGTGVEKLFF.

The rearrangement joins TRBV24-1 to TRBJ2-4; D unclear. V lost 9 bases to trimming and J lost 4 bases, with 18 bases between them. This CDR3 is built from 15 residues. CDR1 and CDR2 from the germline V gene are KGHDR and SFDVKD. The CDR3: CATPPLGHQKNIQYF. The CDR3 nucleotides read TGTGCCACCCCACCTTTGGGCCATCAAAAAAACATTCAGTACTTC.

This clonotype was counted between two and nine times. The chain has TRBV4-3 and TRBJ2-3; 7 nucleotides match TRBD2. CDR1 is LGHNA and CDR2 is YSLEER in the germline V gene. After removal of 4 bases from V and 5 bases from J, the junction contained 6 bases not matched to a gene. The CDR3 is made up of 14 amino acids. The CDR3: CASSLGEGEDTQYF. The CDR3 nucleotides are TGCGCCAGCAGCCTGGGGGAGGGAGAAGATACGCAGTATTTT.

This clonotype has a handful of counts. The chain has TRBV7-3 and TRBJ2-2, with TRBD1 as a possible D gene (6 bases). This CDR3 is built from 17 residues. With 0 bases removed from V and 7 bases from J, the gap between germline ends came to 18 bases. Germline V lookup: CDR1 SGHTA, CDR2 FQGTGA. CDR3 in amino acids: CASSLTGGHKEGGELFF. The CDR3 region has the DNA TGTGCCAGCAGCTTAACAGGGGGACACAAAGAAGGCGGGGAGCTGTTTTTT.

The sample holds many counts of this clonotype. The J gene is TRBJ2-1, the V gene TRBV6-6; D gene uncertain. The germline V gene encodes CDR1 MNHNY and CDR2 SVGAGI (reference sequence). Trimming cost V 0 bases and J 7 bases, with 16 bases left between them. The CDR3 is made up of 16 amino acids. In DNA, the CDR3 is TGTGCCAGCAGTTACTCTCGGGTGAAGGGTTTGAATGAGCAGTTCTTC. Its translation is CASSYSRVKGLNEQFF.

This clonotype appeared many times. The rearrangement links TRBV20-1 to TRBJ2-5, with D possibly being TRBD2 (6 bases). Germline values: CDR1 DFQATT, CDR2 SNEGSKA (reference sequence). V dropped 1 base and J dropped 2 bases, with 8 bases sitting between them. The CDR3 runs 13 residues. CDR3 loop: CSARVGGQETQYF. CDR3 nucleotides: TGCAGTGCTAGAGTTGGGGGGCAAGAGACCCAGTACTTC.

The chain recombines TRBV19 with TRBJ2-3; 7 nucleotides agree with TRBD2. The CDR3 loop spans 13 amino acids. Looked up from germline, CDR1 is LNHDA and CDR2 is SQIVND (reference sequence). V lost 2 bases to trimming and J lost 6 bases; unmatched junction nucleotides: 2. The CDR3, as DNA: TGTGCCAGTAGTATAATGGGAGGGGATACGCAGTATTTT. The encoded protein is CASSIMGGDTQYF.

In this sample, this clonotype turned up many times. V and J are TRBV7-3 and TRBJ2-1; 10 positions match TRBD2. The germline V gene encodes CDR1 SGHTA and CDR2 FQGTGA. The trim removed 5 bases at V and 5 bases at J, leaving 9 bases unmatched. This CDR3 comprises 16 residues. This chain's CDR3 is CASSTTTSGLDNEQFF. Here the CDR3 DNA reads TGTGCCAGCAGCACCACGACTAGCGGGTTAGACAATGAGCAGTTCTTC. The full variable domain, with the rest looked up from reference TRBV7-3 and TRBJ2-1, is GAGVSQTPSNKVTEKGKYVELRCDPISGHTALYWYRQSLGQGPEFLIYFQGTGAADDSGLPNDRFFAVRPEGSVSTLKIQRTERGDSAVYLCASSTTTSGLDNEQFFGPGTRLTVL.

This clonotype was seen many times. The chain combines TRBV5-1 with TRBJ2-1, with 9 bases matching TRBD1. The CDR3 length is 15 residues. Per the germline V gene, CDR1 is SGHRS and CDR2 is YFSETQ. V lost 7 bases and J lost 0; bases outside the gene matches: 5. The CDR3 is CASYQGQGSYNEQFF. The CDR3 bases are TGCGCCAGCTATCAGGGACAGGGCTCCTACAATGAGCAGTTCTTC.

This clonotype was recorded at least ten times. V is TRBV20-1 and J is TRBJ2-7, with 8 bases identical to TRBD2. V lost 3 bases and J lost 5; bases outside the gene matches: 12. Per the germline V gene, CDR1 is DFQATT and CDR2 is SNEGSKA (reference sequence). The CDR3 has 15 amino acids. CDR3 loop: CSARFSGKVVNEQYF. The CDR3 nucleotides are TGCAGTGCTAGGTTTAGCGGGAAGGTCGTAAACGAGCAGTACTTC.

In its sample, this clonotype was seen a few times. This chain links TRBV14 with TRBJ2-1; TRBD2 matches 12 bases. V lost 1 base, J lost 9 bases, and 7 bases stayed unmatched. The CDR3 covers 16 residues. The germline V gene encodes CDR1 SGHDN and CDR2 FVKESK. The chain's CDR3 is CASSQGGLAGGTEQFF. The CDR3 DNA reads as TGTGCCAGCAGCCAAGGGGGCCTAGCGGGAGGGACTGAGCAGTTCTTC.

This clonotype was recorded many times. The rearrangement links TRBV27 to TRBJ1-2; D might be TRBD1 (5 bases). Trimming shortened V by 5 bases and J by 4 bases, and 17 bases separated the two germline ends. The length of the CDR3 is 15 residues. Germline CDR1 and CDR2: MNHEY and SMNVEV (reference sequence). In DNA, the CDR3 is TGTGCCAGCAGTCCCAATTATGACAGAAGCTATGGCTACACCTTC. It encodes CASSPNYDRSYGYTF.

The chain employs TRBV7-9 and TRBJ1-1, with a tentative D call TRBD1 (6 bases). Germline V CDR1 and CDR2: SEHNR, FQNEAQ (reference sequence). V gave up 6 bases and J gave up 1 base, with 18 bases separating them. This CDR3 has 16 amino acids. In DNA form, the CDR3 reads TGTGCCAGCAGACTCCACGAGACAGGAGAGAACACTGAAGCTTTCTTT. Protein product: CASRLHETGENTEAFF.